Below are 23 T cell receptor beta chains sequenced from a single sample in a study of blood T cell repertoires in COVID-19. This table comes from immunoSEQ multiplex PCR, and its TCRdb copy is limited to in-frame clones, with some not included. The repertoire holds about 310,000 clones, with roughly 91% as singletons. Sequencing was carried out using PBMCs or T cells enriched from blood (not recorded which). Every receptor here comes from a woman aged 25 to 39 who had recovered from COVID-19.

This clone was found once. The chain combines TRBV11-2 with TRBJ2-3; no clear D gene. The CDR3 is made up of 11 amino acids. Trimming left V 5 bases short and J 7 bases short, with 7 bases between. Germline assignment: CDR1 SGHAT and CDR2 FQNNGV. The CDR3 protein is CASSPQNTQYF. The CDR3 coding sequence is TGTGCCAGCAGCCCCCAAAATACGCAGTATTTT.

The gene calls are TRBV7-3 and TRBJ1-1; D not certain. Trimming took off 2 bases at V and 5 bases at J, with 12 bases between the two ends. The CDR3 length is 14 residues. Germline V CDR1 and CDR2: SGHTA, FQGTGA. As DNA, the CDR3 is TGTGCCAGCAGCTTAGGGGTCCGGGGAACTGAAGCTTTCTTT. It codes for CASSLGVRGTEAFF.

The gene calls are TRBV29-1 and TRBJ2-2; TRBD1 agrees at 9 bases. CDR1 and CDR2 from the germline V gene are SQVTM and ANQGSEA. This CDR3 is built from 14 residues. J was trimmed by 3 bases and V by 7 bases; bases with no gene match: 6. The CDR3 nucleotides are TGCAGCGCTGGACAGGGGAGAGACACCGGGGAGCTGTTTTTT. Amino acids: CSAGQGRDTGELFF.

The gene calls are TRBV2 and TRBJ2-1; 10 positions match TRBD2. The CDR3 sequence is 19 residues long. Trimming took 10 bases from V and 2 from J; bases not matched to a gene: 20. Germline values: CDR1 SNHLY, CDR2 FYNNEI. Here the CDR3 DNA reads TGTGCCATCACAGTGAGAAGGCTAGCGGGAGAGGGGGCCTACAATGAGCAGTTCTTC. It yields the protein CAITVRRLAGEGAYNEQFF. Full variable domain (remainder filled in from reference TRBV2 and TRBJ2-1): EPEVTQTPSHQVTQMGQEVILRCVPISNHLYFYWYRQILGQKVEFLVSFYNNEISEKSEIFDDQFSVERPDGSNFTLKIRSTKLEDSAMYFCAITVRRLAGEGAYNEQFFGPGTRLTVL.

The chain combines TRBV5-1 with TRBJ1-1; TRBD1 matches 10 bases. CDR1 is SGHRS and CDR2 is YFSETQ in the germline V gene. This CDR3 is built from 13 residues. The junction had 2 bases not matched to a gene; V was cut back by 4 bases and J by 5 bases. Written as DNA, the CDR3 is TGCGCCAGCAGCCCGGGACAGGGGACTGAAGCTTTCTTT. It codes for CASSPGQGTEAFF.

The chain is built from TRBV5-1 and TRBJ2-3, with 12 bases aligning to TRBD2. Germline trimming cut 4 bases from V and 4 bases from J; bases unmatched to any gene: 4. The V gene's germline CDR1 is SGHRS and CDR2 YFSETQ. The CDR3 totals 15 residues. The CDR3 loop reads CASSPGLAGSDTQYF. In DNA, the CDR3 is TGCGCCAGCAGCCCCGGACTAGCGGGATCAGATACGCAGTATTTT.

The chain combines TRBV10-2 with TRBJ1-1; 7 bases fit TRBD1. The junction had 4 bases not matched to a gene; V was cut back by 8 bases and J by 4 bases. CDR1 and CDR2 (germline): WSHSY, SAAADI. The CDR3 loop spans 12 amino acids. The CDR3 DNA is TGCGCCAGCCGCAGGGGGGCCACTGAAGCTTTCTTT. Residues: CASRRGATEAFF.

The chain couples TRBV7-9 to TRBJ1-5; maybe TRBD1 (6 bases). The CDR3 contains 15 residues. Germline CDR1 and CDR2: SEHNR and FQNEAQ (reference sequence). The ends were cut back, 5 bases at V and 4 bases at J, with 15 bases in the middle. The CDR3 sequence: CASSPPGAGNQPQHF. In nucleotides, the CDR3 is TGTGCCAGCAGCCCCCCAGGGGCAGGAAATCAGCCCCAGCATTTT.

This rearrangement joins TRBV4-2 to TRBJ2-1, with TRBD1 matching 7 bases. CDR3 size: 19 residues. The germline V gene has CDR1 LGHNA and CDR2 YNFKEQ. V shed 4 bases, J shed 2 bases, and the junction held 17 bases outside the gene matches. The CDR3 nucleotides read TGTGCCAGCAGCCGATCTGGGTCACAGGGGACGCCAACCTACAATGAGCAGTTCTTC. Translation: CASSRSGSQGTPTYNEQFF.

The chain is built from TRBV6-4 and TRBJ2-2; 8 bases agree with TRBD1. The J segment lost 3 bases and the V segment lost 6 bases, leaving 3 bases of the junction unmatched. The CDR3 has 14 residues. Germline CDR1 reads MRHNA; CDR2 reads SNTAGT. CDR3 loop: CASRRTGYTGELFF. The CDR3 DNA sequence: TGTGCCAGCAGAAGGACAGGGTACACCGGGGAGCTGTTTTTT.

This clone showed up just once. J is TRBJ1-1 and V is TRBV7-9; D is uncertain. The CDR3 totals 13 residues. From germline, CDR1 is SEHNR and CDR2 FQNEAQ (reference sequence). The ends were cut back, 2 bases at V and 3 bases at J, with 7 bases in the middle. The CDR3 DNA is TGTGCCAGCAGCTTATTTGAGGACACTGAAGCTTTCTTT. Encoded protein: CASSLFEDTEAFF.

The J gene is TRBJ1-1, the V gene TRBV7-6; maybe TRBD1 (5 bases). The CDR3 totals 13 residues. Trimming left V 5 bases short and J 1 base short, with 8 bases between. Germline loops: CDR1 SGHVS, CDR2 FNYEAQ. CDR3 nucleotide sequence: TGTGCCAGCAGCCCCAGGGAGAACACTGAAGCTTTCTTT. Its protein is CASSPRENTEAFF.

The chain is built from TRBV28 and TRBJ1-1; possible D gene TRBD1, 5 bases. The germline CDR1 and CDR2 sequences are MDHEN and SYDVKM. CDR3 size: 15 residues. Trimming left V 3 bases short and J 1 base short, with 12 bases between. CDR3 nucleotides: TGTGCCAGCAGTTTGACCACCCAGGGGAACACTGAAGCTTTCTTT. Protein: CASSLTTQGNTEAFF. Combining the CDR3 with reference TRBV28 and TRBJ1-1 gives the whole variable domain DVKVTQSSRYLVKRTGEKVFLECVQDMDHENMFWYRQDPGLGLRLIYFSYDVKMKEKGDIPEGYSVSREKKERFSLILESASTNQTSMYLCASSLTTQGNTEAFFGQGTRLTVV.

The chain recombines TRBV7-2 with TRBJ2-5; TRBD1 matches 7 bases. CDR1 and CDR2 from the germline V gene are SGHTA and FQGNSA. The CDR3 extends over 15 amino acids. J gave up 5 bases and V 5 bases, and 11 bases lay outside the gene matches. CDR3 nucleotides: TGTGCCAGCAGCCTACGACCGACAGGGTGGGAGACCCAGTACTTC. Protein product: CASSLRPTGWETQYF.

The genes are TRBV9 and TRBJ1-2, with unresolved D. The CDR3 is 22 amino acids. Looked up from germline, CDR1 is SGDLS and CDR2 is YYNGEE. With 2 bases removed from V and 0 bases from J, the gap between germline ends came to 32 bases. The CDR3 DNA reads as TGTGCCAGCAGCGTTTTGACCCGAGGGCCCTTGGCCCCCTGGAAGCCTAACTATGGCTACACCTTC. Residues: CASSVLTRGPLAPWKPNYGYTF.

This clone was detected a few times. The chain combines TRBV5-4 with TRBJ2-7; a possible D gene is TRBD1 (6 bases). The ends were cut back, 2 bases at V and 9 bases at J, with 24 bases in the middle. This CDR3 contains 16 residues. Germline CDR1 SGHNT, CDR2 YYREEE (reference sequence). This CDR3 is CASSLNSGDNLRGQYF. The CDR3 DNA reads TGTGCCAGCAGCTTAAATTCAGGGGACAATCTACGAGGGCAGTACTTC.

The chain couples TRBV7-9 to TRBJ2-3, with TRBD2 matching over 8 bases. This CDR3 has 16 amino acids. The V gene's germline CDR1 is SEHNR and CDR2 FQNEAQ (reference sequence). V was pared by 5 bases and J by 3 bases, with 10 bases of the junction left unmatched. The CDR3 loop reads CASSQIAGRDTDTQYF. The CDR3 bases are TGTGCCAGCAGCCAGATCGCCGGGAGGGATACAGATACGCAGTATTTT.

The chain carries TRBV19 and TRBJ2-3; possibly TRBD2 for D (6 bases). Germline values: CDR1 LNHDA, CDR2 SQIVND (reference sequence). The CDR3 is 15 residues long. V was pared by 3 bases and J by 1 base, with 11 bases between. Here the CDR3 reads CASSIWEDGTDTQYF. The CDR3 DNA reads TGTGCCAGTAGTATTTGGGAGGATGGCACAGATACGCAGTATTTT.

The chain couples TRBV6-2 or TRBV6-3 to TRBJ2-1, with D perhaps TRBD2 (5 bases). This CDR3 has 16 amino acids. Trimming shortened V by 4 bases and J by 7 bases, and 20 bases separated the two germline ends. From germline, CDR1 is MNHEY and CDR2 SVGEGT. The CDR3 DNA sequence: TGTGCCAGCAGTTTTCCGGAGACCTACTGGAGGAATGAGCAGTTCTTC. It yields the protein CASSFPETYWRNEQFF.

V and J are TRBV12-5 and TRBJ2-5; the D gene is possibly TRBD2 (5 bases). V was clipped by 4 bases and J by 5 bases, with 14 bases between them. Per the germline V gene, CDR1 is LGHNT and CDR2 is FRNRAP. There are 14 residues in the CDR3. The CDR3 region is CASGSGVGGETQYF. The CDR3 coding sequence is TGTGCTAGTGGTTCTGGGGTCGGAGGTGAGACCCAGTACTTC.

V gene TRBV13 combines with J gene TRBJ1-5; 9 positions agree with TRBD1. The germline CDR1 and CDR2 sequences are PRHDT and FYEKMQ (reference sequence). The CDR3 consists of 17 residues. Germline trimming cut 3 bases from V and 4 bases from J; bases unmatched to any gene: 10. As DNA, the CDR3 is TGTGCCAGCAGCTTTCGACAGGGGGATTTACTGAATCAGCCCCAGCATTTT. This translates into CASSFRQGDLLNQPQHF.

Comment on this clone: Other DNA sequences from this sample encode an identical CDR3 as well. The genes are TRBV12-3 or TRBV12-4 and TRBJ2-5; a possible D gene is TRBD1 (5 bases). V gave up 5 bases and J gave up 3 bases, with 10 bases separating them. The CDR3 has 13 amino acids. The CDR3 bases are TGTGCCAGCAGTCTCAGGGTTGAAGAGACCCAGTACTTC. It is translated as CASSLRVEETQYF.

For the CDR3, the DNA is TGTGCCAGCAGAAACAGGTATAGCTCCTACAATGAGCAGTTCTTC. Protein product: CASRNRYSSYNEQFF. The chain links TRBV2 to TRBJ2-1; D is perhaps TRBD1 (5 bases). CDR3 length: 15 amino acids. Trimming left V 6 bases short and J 0 bases short, with 12 bases between. Germline-derived CDR1 and CDR2 are SNHLY and FYNNEI.